Below are 26 T cell receptor beta chains sequenced from a single sample in a study of T cells in Graves' hyperthyroidism and ophthalmopathy (dated by TCRdb to the late 2010s). To prepare the library, multiplex PCR was applied. The listed sequencing device is Illumina HiSeq 2000. The TCR beta CDR3 regions were amplified from the RNA transcripts. A first-round RT-PCR of the TCR CDR3 used the HTBI primer set with the Qiagen OneStep RT-PCR kit. TCRdb trimmed the raw reads at Q25, called clones with MiXCR and kept productive beta chains. Identical CDR3 protein sequences are pooled into one entry, listed with their most common genes and DNA. For this sample the table gives around 560,000 distinct CDR3 sequences, of which around 17% were detected only once. Of the sample, around a sixth falls within the top ten clones. Input material: blood. Receptor source: a woman younger than 30 with Graves' hyperthyroidism.

This clonotype showed up just a few times. The chain recombines TRBV27 with TRBJ1-5; D might be TRBD1 (6 bases). Germline lookup yields CDR1 MNHEY and CDR2 SMNVEV (reference sequence). The CDR3 loop spans 14 amino acids. Trimming removed 2 bases from V and 6 bases from J, with 11 bases in between. The CDR3 nucleotides read TGTGCCAGCAGTTTAAGTGGGGGGCGTCAGCCCCAGCATTTT. Amino acids: CASSLSGGRQPQHF.

In this sample, this clonotype turned up a few times. The chain recombines TRBV5-1 with TRBJ2-5; TRBD2 is a possible D gene (5 bases). This CDR3 contains 13 residues. From germline, CDR1 is SGHRS and CDR2 YFSETQ. Trimming pared 2 bases from V and 5 bases from J, leaving 10 bases between. The CDR3 loop is CASSLETGETQYF. In nucleotides, the CDR3 is TGCGCCAGCAGCTTAGAAACGGGGGAGACCCAGTACTTC.

In this sample, this clonotype turned up many times. The chain has TRBV3-1 and TRBJ1-2, with D hard to call. Germline values: CDR1 LGHDT, CDR2 YNNKEL (reference sequence). V dropped 1 base and J dropped 7 bases, with 13 bases sitting between them. The CDR3 totals 14 residues. The CDR3 protein is CASSQAGPFPGYTF. The CDR3 region has the DNA TGTGCCAGCAGCCAAGCCGGGCCCTTCCCTGGCTACACCTTC. The full variable domain, in which reference TRBV3-1 and TRBJ1-2 provide the parts outside the CDR3, is DTAVSQTPKYLVTQMGNDKSIKCEQNLGHDTMYWYKQDSKKFLKIMFSYNNKELIINETVPNRFSPKSPDKAHLNLHINSLELGDSAVYFCASSQAGPFPGYTFGSGTRLTVV.

This clonotype was seen ten or more times. V gene TRBV7-9 combines with J gene TRBJ1-2; TRBD1 agrees at 10 bases. Germline lookup yields CDR1 SEHNR and CDR2 FQNEAQ (reference sequence). CDR3 length: 18 residues. Trimming cost V 5 bases and J 5 bases; bases outside gene matches: 17. CDR3 amino acids: CASSSRKDGTGDRYGYTF. The CDR3 DNA is TGTGCCAGCAGCAGCCGTAAAGATGGGACAGGGGATAGGTATGGCTACACCTTC. The full variable domain, rest sourced from reference TRBV7-9 and TRBJ1-2, is DTGVSQNPRHKITKRGQNVTFRCDPISEHNRLYWYRQTLGQGPEFLTYFQNEAQLEKSRLLSDRFSAERPKGSFSTLEIQRTEQGDSAMYLCASSSRKDGTGDRYGYTFGSGTRLTVV.

The gene calls are TRBV6-1 and TRBJ1-1, with a tentative D call TRBD1 (5 bases). Germline lookup yields CDR1 MNHNS and CDR2 SASEGT. Deletions cut 7 bases from V and 4 bases from J, with 10 bases between. The CDR3 consists of 12 residues. CDR3 in DNA: TGTGCCAGCACAAGGGGTGCCACTGAAGCTTTCTTT. Protein: CASTRGATEAFF.

This chain links TRBV10-3 with TRBJ2-1; D is uncertain. Trimming cost V 0 bases and J 7 bases, with 4 bases left between them. Germline CDR1 reads ENHRY; CDR2 reads SYGVKD. This CDR3 is 12 amino acids long. CDR3 amino acids: CAISESRNEQFF. In DNA, the CDR3 is TGTGCCATCAGTGAGTCAAGGAATGAGCAGTTCTTC.

Worth noting for this clonotype: The junction departs from the called germline gene at one end, perhaps through a read error. This chain joins TRBV9 and TRBJ2-7, with unresolved D. Looked up from germline, CDR1 is SGDLS and CDR2 is YYNGEE. This CDR3 is built from 13 residues. The DNA of the CDR3 is TGTGCCAGCACCGTAGGCTACTCTTACGAGCAGTACTTC. This translates into CASTVGYSYEQYF.

This clonotype has just a few counts. Written as DNA, the CDR3 is TGTGCCAGCAGCTTGTGGTCTAGCGGGGGGAGCACAGATACGCAGTATTTT. Its translation is CASSLWSSGGSTDTQYF. The chain is built from TRBV5-8 and TRBJ2-3, with 11 bases matching TRBD2. CDR3 length: 17 amino acids. Trimming took 1 base from V and 0 from J; bases not matched to a gene: 4. Germline V CDR1 and CDR2: SGHTS, YDEGEE.

This clonotype was counted ten times or more. The rearrangement links TRBV11-2 to TRBJ2-5, with D perhaps given as TRBD1 or TRBD2 (5 bases each). Germline V gene lookup returns CDR1 SGHAT and CDR2 FQNNGV. V was cut by 10 bases and J by 1 base, with 16 bases left in between. The CDR3 has 14 amino acids. This CDR3 reads CATSGTHPQETQYF. As DNA, the CDR3 is TGTGCCACTTCCGGGACCCACCCCCAAGAGACCCAGTACTTC.

This clonotype was observed at least ten times. Sequence at one end of the junction differs from germline and may be a read error. This chain joins TRBV3-1 and TRBJ2-3; 7 bases agree with TRBD1. Looked up from germline, CDR1 is LGHDT and CDR2 is YNNKEL (reference sequence). This CDR3 spans 16 amino acids. The CDR3: CTSSPSGTVITDTQYF. The CDR3 DNA sequence: TGTACCAGCAGCCCATCCGGGACAGTTATCACAGATACGCAGTATTTT.

This clonotype showed up many times. V gene TRBV7-9 combines with J gene TRBJ2-1; 10 bases fit TRBD2. CDR3 length equals 16 residues. V shed 2 bases and J 7 bases; nucleotides not matched to a gene: 8. From germline, CDR1 is SEHNR and CDR2 FQNEAQ (reference sequence). CDR3 coding DNA: TGTGCCAGCAGCTTAAAATCTAGCGGGAGAATAAATGAGCAGTTCTTC. It is translated as CASSLKSSGRINEQFF.

To note about this clonotype: The germline gene is not matched at one end of the junction; a read error may be the cause. The V call is TRBV6-5, the J call TRBJ2-7; D not resolved. Germline CDR1 MNHEY, CDR2 SVGAGI. The CDR3 length is 15 residues. Here the CDR3 DNA reads TGTGCCAGCAGTTGGACCGGGTCGAAATCCTGCGAGCAGTACTTC. This translates into CASSWTGSKSCEQYF.

This sequence joins TRBV10-2 and TRBJ2-7; D is undetermined. The CDR3 is 14 residues long. V was pared by 10 bases and J by 3 bases, with 19 bases between. Germline loops: CDR1 WSHSY, CDR2 SAAADI. The CDR3 DNA reads TGCGCCAACAGAAGAATGGACGAGGACTACGAGCAGTACTTC. Translated: CANRRMDEDYEQYF.

This clonotype has a handful of counts. The V and J genes are TRBV6-1 and TRBJ2-1; TRBD2 matches at 9 bases. The CDR3 runs to 16 residues. The V segment lost 6 bases and the J segment 6 bases; nucleotides outside the gene matches: 12. Per the germline V gene, CDR1 is MNHNS and CDR2 is SASEGT. CDR3 residues: CASRSLGGGAFNEQFF. CDR3 bases: TGTGCCAGCAGATCACTGGGCGGGGGGGCCTTCAATGAGCAGTTCTTC.

Ten or more counts support this clonotype. V and J are TRBV5-1 and TRBJ1-1; TRBD1 is a possible D gene (6 bases). The CDR3 spans 14 residues. Germline CDR1 and CDR2: SGHRS and YFSETQ. V was clipped by 0 bases and J by 8 bases, with 14 bases between them. The CDR3 DNA reads TGCGCCAGCAGCTTGGTGGCAGCAGGGGCCGAAGCTTTCTTT. It codes for CASSLVAAGAEAFF.

This clonotype was found many times. The genes are TRBV28 and TRBJ2-3, with 9 bases fitting TRBD1. Trimming at V came to 6 bases and at J to 2 bases, leaving 6 bases not matched to a gene. The CDR3 extends over 15 amino acids. Looked up from germline, CDR1 is MDHEN and CDR2 is SYDVKM. The CDR3 DNA follows: TGTGCCAGCAGCTTGACAGGGGGAATCACAGATACGCAGTATTTT. Its translation: CASSLTGGITDTQYF.

The rearrangement joins TRBV6-1 to TRBJ1-2, with D possibly TRBD1 on 6 matching bases. The CDR3 totals 16 residues. The V and J ends lost 5 bases and 1 base respectively, with 17 bases between them. Per germline, CDR1 MNHNS and CDR2 SASEGT. This CDR3 reads CASSRTARGDNYGYTF. The CDR3 DNA reads TGTGCCAGCAGTCGGACAGCGCGCGGAGATAACTATGGCTACACCTTC.

Remarks on this clonotype: At one end, the junction sequence differs from germline, possibly due to a read error. This chain uses TRBV7-2 with TRBJ2-2; 7 nucleotides match TRBD1. This CDR3 contains 17 residues. Germline V gene sequence: CDR1 SGHTA, CDR2 FQGNSA. The CDR3 coding sequence is TGTGCCAGCAGCCGAGGTCGGACAGGAGCAAACACCGGGGAGCCGTTTTTT. This encodes CASSRGRTGANTGEPFF.

A few counts support this clonotype. This rearrangement joins TRBV5-8 to TRBJ2-5, with 10 nucleotides matching TRBD1. This CDR3 region has 16 residues. Germline V gives CDR1 SGHTS, CDR2 YDEGEE. V shed 3 bases and J 3 bases; nucleotides not matched to a gene: 8. The CDR3, as DNA: TGTGCCAGCAGCTGGATGCTAGGACAGGGGGAAGAGACCCAGTACTTC. Translation gives CASSWMLGQGEETQYF.

The rearrangement joins TRBV5-1 to TRBJ2-3; no reliable D call. V lost 6 bases to trimming and J lost 2 bases, with 19 bases between them. The CDR3 covers 16 residues. Per the germline V gene, CDR1 is SGHRS and CDR2 is YFSETQ. In nucleotides, the CDR3 is TGCGCCAGCAACACTACACGTCGGTGGTTCACAGATACGCAGTATTTT. This codes for CASNTTRRWFTDTQYF.

There are many counts of this clonotype. V is TRBV7-8 and J is TRBJ1-1; 10 bases match TRBD1. Germline V gene lookup returns CDR1 SGHVS and CDR2 FQNEAQ. Trimming cost V 5 bases and J 1 base; bases outside gene matches: 10. The CDR3 spans 17 residues. The CDR3 nucleotides read TGTGCCAGCAGCCAACCGGGACAGGGGATGGGGAACACTGAAGCTTTCTTT. Amino acid sequence: CASSQPGQGMGNTEAFF. Full variable domain (outside the CDR3, taken from reference TRBV7-8 and TRBJ1-1): GAGVSQSPRYKVAKRGQDVALRCDPISGHVSLFWYQQALGQGPEFLTYFQNEAQLDKSGLPSDRFFAERPEGSVSTLKIQRTQQEDSAVYLCASSQPGQGMGNTEAFFGQGTRLTVV.

This clonotype has a handful of counts. V and J are TRBV16 and TRBJ2-2; D assignment may be TRBD1 or TRBD2 (5 bases each). The CDR3 length is 14 residues. V lost 0 bases and J 7 bases, leaving 9 bases between the germline ends. Germline V CDR1 and CDR2: KGHSY, FQNENV. As DNA, the CDR3 is TGTGCCAGCAGCCAATCGGGGGATCACGGGGAGCTGTTTTTT. Translation: CASSQSGDHGELFF. Full variable domain (rest looked up from reference TRBV16 and TRBJ2-2): GEEVAQTPKHLVRGEGQKAKLYCAPIKGHSYVFWYQQVLKNEFKFLISFQNENVFDETGMPKERFSAKCLPNSPCSLEIQATKLEDSAVYFCASSQSGDHGELFFGEGSRLTVL.

This clonotype was counted at least ten times. The J gene is TRBJ2-5, the V gene TRBV7-8; D is uncertain. Germline assignment: CDR1 SGHVS and CDR2 FQNEAQ. V was cut by 1 base and J by 3 bases, with 9 bases left in between. There are 14 residues in the CDR3. CDR3 in DNA: TGTGCCAGCAGCTTAGAACAGTCAAAAGAGACCCAGTACTTC. This encodes CASSLEQSKETQYF.

This clonotype appeared many times. The chain employs TRBV28 and TRBJ1-5; 8 bases agree with TRBD1. The junction had 8 bases not matched to a gene; V was cut back by 7 bases and J by 0 bases. Germline loops: CDR1 MDHEN, CDR2 SYDVKM. The CDR3 runs 16 residues. The CDR3 nucleotides are TGTGCCAGCATAAGGACAGGGTTGTATAGCAATCAGCCCCAGCATTTT. Translating it yields CASIRTGLYSNQPQHF. The complete variable domain, with remaining parts taken from reference TRBV28 and TRBJ1-5, reads DVKVTQSSRYLVKRTGEKVFLECVQDMDHENMFWYRQDPGLGLRLIYFSYDVKMKEKGDIPEGYSVSREKKERFSLILESASTNQTSMYLCASIRTGLYSNQPQHFGDGTRLSIL.

The chain uses TRBV12-3 or TRBV12-4 and TRBJ2-1; TRBD2 matches at 7 bases. The CDR3 consists of 15 residues. The trim removed 6 bases at V and 4 bases at J, leaving 9 bases unmatched. The CDR3 DNA reads as TGTGCCAGCAGCCGCTTGGGGGGGGGGTACAATGAGCAGTTCTTC. The encoded protein is CASSRLGGGYNEQFF.

This clonotype was seen only a few times. This chain uses TRBV12-3 or TRBV12-4 with TRBJ2-1; 12 positions match TRBD2. This CDR3 comprises 16 residues. Trimming at V came to 5 bases and at J to 5 bases, leaving 7 bases not matched to a gene. CDR3 bases: TGTGCCAGCAGTCACCGACTAGCGGGAGTGGACAATGAGCAGTTCTTC. It translates to CASSHRLAGVDNEQFF.